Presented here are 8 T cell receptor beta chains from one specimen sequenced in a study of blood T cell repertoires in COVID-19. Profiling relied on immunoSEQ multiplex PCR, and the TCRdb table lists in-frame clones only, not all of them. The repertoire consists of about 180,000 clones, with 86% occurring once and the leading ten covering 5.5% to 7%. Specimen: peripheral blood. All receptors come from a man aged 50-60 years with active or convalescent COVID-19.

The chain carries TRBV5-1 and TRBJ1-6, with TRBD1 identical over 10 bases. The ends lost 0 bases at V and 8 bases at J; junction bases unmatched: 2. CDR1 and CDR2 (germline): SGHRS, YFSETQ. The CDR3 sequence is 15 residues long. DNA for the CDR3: TGCGCCAGCAGCTTGGGGACAGGGGGGGATTCACCCCTCCACTTT. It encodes CASSLGTGGDSPLHF.

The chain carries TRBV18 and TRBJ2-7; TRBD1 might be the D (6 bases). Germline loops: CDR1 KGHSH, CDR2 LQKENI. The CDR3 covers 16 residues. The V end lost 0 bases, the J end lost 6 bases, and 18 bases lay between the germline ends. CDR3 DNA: TGTGCCAGCTCACCACCCCAACAGGGTACGAGTCGCGAGCAGTACTTC. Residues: CASSPPQQGTSREQYF.

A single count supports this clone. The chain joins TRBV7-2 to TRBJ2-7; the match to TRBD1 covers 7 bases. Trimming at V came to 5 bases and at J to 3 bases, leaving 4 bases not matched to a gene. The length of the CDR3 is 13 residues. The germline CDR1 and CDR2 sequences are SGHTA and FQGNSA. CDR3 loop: CASSLSGGYEQYF. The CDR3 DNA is TGTGCCAGCAGCCTCTCAGGGGGCTACGAGCAGTACTTC.

The CDR3 sequence: CASRDRVGGYTF. CDR3 sequence (DNA): TGTGCCAGCAGGGACAGGGTAGGCGGCTACACCTTC. V usage is TRBV3-1 (or the pseudogene TRBV3-2) and J usage is TRBJ1-2, with TRBD1 matching over 8 bases. CDR1 is LGHDT, CDR2 YNNKEL, per germline (reference sequence). There are 12 residues in the CDR3. V lost 6 bases to trimming and J lost 8 bases; unmatched junction nucleotides: 5.

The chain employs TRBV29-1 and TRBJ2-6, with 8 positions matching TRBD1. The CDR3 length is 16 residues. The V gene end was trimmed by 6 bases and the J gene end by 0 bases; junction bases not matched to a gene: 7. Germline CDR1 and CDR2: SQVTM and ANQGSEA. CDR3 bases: TGCAGCGTCTCCGGGACAGGATACTCTGGGGCCAACGTCCTGACTTTC. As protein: CSVSGTGYSGANVLTF.

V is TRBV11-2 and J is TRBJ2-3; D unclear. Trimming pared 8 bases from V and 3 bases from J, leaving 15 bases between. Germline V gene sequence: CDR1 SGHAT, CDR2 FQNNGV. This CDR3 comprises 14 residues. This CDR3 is CASQRSGRTDTQYF. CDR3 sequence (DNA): TGTGCCAGCCAACGATCGGGTAGGACAGATACGCAGTATTTT.

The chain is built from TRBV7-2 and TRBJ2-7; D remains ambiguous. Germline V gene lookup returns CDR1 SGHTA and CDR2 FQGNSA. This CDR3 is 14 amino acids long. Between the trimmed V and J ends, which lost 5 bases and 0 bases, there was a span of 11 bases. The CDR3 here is CASSLRPGSYEQYF. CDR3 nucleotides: TGTGCCAGCAGCCTACGCCCGGGCTCCTACGAGCAGTACTTC.

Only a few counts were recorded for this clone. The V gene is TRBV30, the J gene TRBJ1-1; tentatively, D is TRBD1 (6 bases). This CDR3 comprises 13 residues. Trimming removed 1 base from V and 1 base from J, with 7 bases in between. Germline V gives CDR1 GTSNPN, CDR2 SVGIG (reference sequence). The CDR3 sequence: CAWSETGNTEAFF. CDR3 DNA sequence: TGTGCCTGGAGTGAGACAGGGAACACTGAAGCTTTCTTT.